These T cell receptor beta chains were read from a single sample in a study of blood T cell repertoires in COVID-19. Profiling relied on immunoSEQ multiplex PCR, and the TCRdb table lists in-frame clones only, not all of them. The table has some 390,000 clones, roughly 86% seen once; the top ten hold about 2.5%. What was sequenced was peripheral blood. These receptors came from a woman aged 55-69 years with COVID-19, enrolled during active disease. Each CDR3 is given with its conserved first and last residue. D genes are given only for firm matches. Expanded clones are given a class, and other clones once, few, many or no size at all.

few	TRBD1	TRBV5-1	TRBJ1-2	TGCGCCAGCAGCTTAAATATCCGACAGGGCAACTATGGCTACACCTTC	CASSLNIRQGNYGYTF
-	TRBD1	TRBV12-3/TRBV12-4	TRBJ2-7	TGTGCCAGCAGACTGACAGGGACCTACGAGCAGTACTTC	CASRLTGTYEQYF
-	TRBD2	TRBV19	TRBJ2-1	TGTGCCAGTAGTATTCTAGCGGGGTCCTATGAGCAGTTCTTC	CASSILAGSYEQFF
-	-	TRBV21-1	TRBJ1-5	TGTGCCAGCAGCAAAGCTTCGGGAAATCAGCCCCAGCATTTT	CASSKASGNQPQHF
few	-	TRBV4-1	TRBJ1-6	TGCGCCAGCAGCCAAGAGGGGGGGTTGCATAATTCACCCCTCCACTTT	CASSQEGGLHNSPLHF
-	TRBD2	TRBV28	TRBJ2-2	TGTGCCATACAGCGGGGGGCCCTCGCCGGGGAGCTGTTTTTT	CAIQRGALAGELFF
-	-	TRBV5-4	TRBJ1-5	TGTGCCAGCAGCCTCGACCGGGGGCCCCAGCATTTT	CASSLDRGPQHF
-	-	TRBV28	TRBJ2-1	TGTGCCAGCAGCCCCCCACAGGGAAAGCAGTTCTTC	CASSPPQGKQFF
-	TRBD1	TRBV5-1	TRBJ2-2	TGCGCCAGCAGCGAGGGACAGGGCCAGAGGACCGGGGAGCTGTTTTTT	CASSEGQGQRTGELFF
-	-	TRBV11-2	TRBJ2-1	TGTGCCAGCAGCTTAGGACTAAACAATGAGCAGTTCTTC	CASSLGLNNEQFF
-	-	TRBV4-1	TRBJ2-7	TGCGCCAGCAGCCAAACGGCCGGGACAACTTCCTACGAGCAGTACTTC	CASSQTAGTTSYEQYF
-	-	TRBV11-2	TRBJ2-5	TGTGCCAGCAGCTTAGAGGGGGGGCGGAAAGAGACCCAGTACTTC	CASSLEGGRKETQYF
-	-	TRBV7-5	TRBJ2-7	TGTGCCAGAAGCTTCAGAAGGGGGTGCTCCTACGAGCAGTACTTC	CARSFRRGCSYEQYF
-	TRBD1	TRBV6-5	TRBJ1-6	TGTGCCAGCAGTCGGAAGCCGGGACAGGGATCACCCCTCCACTTT	CASSRKPGQGSPLHF
-	-	TRBV19	TRBJ1-4	TGTGCCAGTAGTATCCTTAGCTCAGGGGAAAGTGGTGAAAAACTGTTTTTT	CASSILSSGESGEKLFF
-	-	TRBV19	TRBJ1-3	TGTGCCAGTACATTCATTGGAAACACCATATATTTT	CASTFIGNTIYF
-	TRBD1	TRBV2	TRBJ1-5	TGTGCCAGCAAGTCAGGGGGCTGGAGTCAGCCCCAGCATTTT	CASKSGGWSQPQHF
-	-	TRBV18	TRBJ1-2	TGTGCCAGCTCACCGTCTCGACAGTTTAACTATGGCTACACCTTC	CASSPSRQFNYGYTF
many	TRBD1	TRBV2	TRBJ2-3	TGTGCCTCCAGCTGGGGACAGAACACAGATACGCAGTATTTT	CASSWGQNTDTQYF
-	-	TRBV6-5	TRBJ1-6	TGTGCCAGCAGAAAACAGCTGAATTCACCCCTCCACTTT	CASRKQLNSPLHF
-	TRBD1	TRBV11-3	TRBJ2-1	TGTGCCAGCAGCCCACAGGGGGCGGTTTACAATGAGCAGTTCTTC	CASSPQGAVYNEQFF
-	-	TRBV28	TRBJ2-7	TGTGCCAGCAGTTCCACCTACGAGCAGTACTTC	CASSSTYEQYF
-	-	TRBV5-1	TRBJ2-7	TGCGCCAGCAGCCAAACAGGGCGGTACGAGCAGTACTTC	CASSQTGRYEQYF
-	-	TRBV5-5	TRBJ1-3	TGTGCCAGCAGCTTGGTGGTTGGCAGCTCTGGAAACACCATATATTTT	CASSLVVGSSGNTIYF
-	TRBD1	TRBV5-5	TRBJ1-6	TGTGCCAGCAGTCCCCTCAGGGGGCAGAATTCACCCCTCCACTTT	CASSPLRGQNSPLHF
once	-	TRBV5-1	TRBJ1-1	TGCGCCAGCAGCTGGGAGAGCAGGTTGGTGAACACTGAAGCTTTCTTT	CASSWESRLVNTEAFF
-	TRBD1	TRBV2	TRBJ1-2	TGTGCCAGCAGCGGCACCCCCGGGACAGGGGCCTCCTATGGCTACACCTTC	CASSGTPGTGASYGYTF
-	-	TRBV28	TRBJ2-7	TGTGCCAGCAGTTTGGACAACTCCTACGAGCAGTACTTC	CASSLDNSYEQYF
-	TRBD2	TRBV24-1	TRBJ2-3	TGTGCCACCAGTGACCATAGCGGGGGGCGTCAAGATACGCAGTATTTT	CATSDHSGGRQDTQYF
-	-	TRBV7-9	TRBJ2-7	TGTGCCAGCAGCCTAGAGGGTTCTGGACACCAATATCAGTACTTC	CASSLEGSGHQYQYF